This T cell receptor (beta chain) appears in the sequencing data of a study of T cells after yellow fever vaccination. As for the study in general: SMART-Seq v4 Ultra Low Input prepared libraries from low-cell fractions. Findings of the study overall: Post-booster repertoires again held most primary-vaccination clones (about 96% CD4, roughly 90% CD8). Secondary responses were weaker yet peaked faster, day 5 versus 15.

This clonotype was seen repeatedly, ten times or more. Its target is not known. A single record per CDR3 protein comes from TCRdb applying MiXCR to the 5' RACE reads. The table shows about 400,000 distinct CDR3 sequences, with approximately 6% occurring only once. The receptor was isolated from a man aged 30 to 45 who received the YFV17D yellow fever vaccine. Sequences were derived from PBMCs, sampled 5 days after the yellow fever booster vaccination.

The DNA of the CDR3 is TGCAGTGCTAACGGACTAGCGGGGATGCGGGAGACCCAGTACTTC. The encoded protein is CSANGLAGMRETQYF. V usage is TRBV20-1 and J usage is TRBJ2-5; 12 positions agree with TRBD2. Trimming took 4 bases from V and 5 from J; bases not matched to a gene: 8. The CDR3 length is 15 residues. Germline lookup yields CDR1 DFQATT and CDR2 SNEGSKA (reference sequence).